This TCR beta chain was captured in a study of blood T cells in healthy people across ages. The people who gave samples were healthy Caucasians from Russia, aged roughly 6 to 90. Through a sample-barcoded 5' primer and a J-beta primer mix, a second PCR was run for roughly 6 to 12 cycles. TCRdb reanalysed the 5' RACE reads using MiXCR and keeps one entry per CDR3 protein. The sample has roughly 2 million distinct CDR3 sequences; about 49% are singletons. This clonotype was seen a few times. The germline V gene encodes CDR1 LGHNA and CDR2 YSLEER. The V end lost 0 bases, the J end lost 7 bases, and 12 bases lay between the germline ends. CDR3 length: 15 amino acids.

J is TRBJ2-2 and V is TRBV4-3, with a weak D call TRBD2 (5 bases). Input material: blood. This clonotype was sampled from a middle-aged woman in good health. CDR3 in amino acids: CASSQDDREGGELFF. The CDR3 DNA reads TGCGCCAGCAGCCAAGATGATCGGGAAGGCGGGGAGCTGTTTTTT.